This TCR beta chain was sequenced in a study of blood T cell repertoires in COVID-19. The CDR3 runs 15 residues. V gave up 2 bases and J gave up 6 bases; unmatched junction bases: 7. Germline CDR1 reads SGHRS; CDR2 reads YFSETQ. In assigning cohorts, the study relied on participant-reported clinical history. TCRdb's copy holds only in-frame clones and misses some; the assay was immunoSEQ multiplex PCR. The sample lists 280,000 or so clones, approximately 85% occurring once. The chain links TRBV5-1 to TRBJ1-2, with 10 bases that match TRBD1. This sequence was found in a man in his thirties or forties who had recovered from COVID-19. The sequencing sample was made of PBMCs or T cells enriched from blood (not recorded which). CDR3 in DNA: TGCGCCAGCAGCTTAAATTGGGACAGGGGTAATGGCTACACCTTC. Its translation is CASSLNWDRGNGYTF.